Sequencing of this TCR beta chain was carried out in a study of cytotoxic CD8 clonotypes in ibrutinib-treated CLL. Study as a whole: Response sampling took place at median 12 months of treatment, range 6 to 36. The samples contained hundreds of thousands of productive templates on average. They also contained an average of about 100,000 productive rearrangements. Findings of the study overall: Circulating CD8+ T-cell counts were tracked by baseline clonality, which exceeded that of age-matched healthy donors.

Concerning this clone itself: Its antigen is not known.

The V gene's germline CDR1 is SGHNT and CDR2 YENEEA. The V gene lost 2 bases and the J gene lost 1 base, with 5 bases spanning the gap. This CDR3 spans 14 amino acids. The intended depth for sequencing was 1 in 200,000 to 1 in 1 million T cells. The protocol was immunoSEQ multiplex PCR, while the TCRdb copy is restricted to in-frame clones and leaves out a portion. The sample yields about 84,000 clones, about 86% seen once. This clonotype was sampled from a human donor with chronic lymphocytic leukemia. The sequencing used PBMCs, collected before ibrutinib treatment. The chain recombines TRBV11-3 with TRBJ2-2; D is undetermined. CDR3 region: CASSLFGNTGELFF. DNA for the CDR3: TGTGCCAGCAGCTTATTCGGGAACACCGGGGAGCTGTTTTTT. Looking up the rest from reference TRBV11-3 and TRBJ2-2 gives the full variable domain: EAGVVQSPRYKIIEKKQPVAFWCNPISGHNTLYWYLQNLGQGPELLIRYENEEAVDDSQLPKDRFSAERLKGVDSTLKIQPAELGDSAVYLCASSLFGNTGELFFGEGSRLTVL.